One and the same sample provided the 8 T cell receptor beta chains below, sequenced in a study of cytomegalovirus exposure and HLA in healthy donors. PCR used 60 Vbeta primers and 13 Jbeta primers. Method: immunoSEQ multiplex PCR; TCRdb's copy keeps in-frame clones and lacks some. The sample includes 110,000 to 150,000 clones, roughly 70% seen only once; the top ten take more than 6.5%. Sequencing was done on a sample of PBMCs. These receptors were obtained from a young man in good health and CMV-seronegative.

The chain recombines TRBV7-2 with TRBJ1-4; 8 nucleotides agree with TRBD1. V dropped 1 base and J dropped 6; count of bases not matched to a gene: 13. Germline CDR1 is SGHTA and CDR2 is FQGNSA. This CDR3 has 18 amino acids. The chain's CDR3 is CASSLVPPGTGTDEKLFF. For the CDR3, the DNA is TGTGCCAGCAGCTTAGTACCCCCCGGGACAGGAACAGATGAAAAACTGTTTTTT.

The chain couples TRBV6-1 to TRBJ1-5; weak D call: TRBD1 (5 bases). V was trimmed by 8 bases and J by 4 bases, leaving 15 bases between them. Germline V lookup: CDR1 MNHNS, CDR2 SASEGT. The CDR3 totals 14 residues. CDR3 DNA: TGTGCCAGCGGACGGGGGGGGGTTAATCAGCCCCAGCATTTT. This gives the protein CASGRGGVNQPQHF.

The chain carries TRBV7-8 and TRBJ2-7, with 8 bases matching TRBD2. Germline trimming cut 4 bases from V and 5 bases from J; bases unmatched to any gene: 10. The germline V gene has CDR1 SGHVS and CDR2 FQNEAQ. This CDR3 spans 15 amino acids. Here the CDR3 reads CASSSREGGDDEQYF. CDR3 DNA: TGTGCCAGCAGCTCCCGGGAGGGGGGCGACGACGAGCAGTACTTC.

A single count supports this clone. The gene calls are TRBV7-9 and TRBJ2-7; D gene uncertain. Per the germline V gene, CDR1 is SEHNR and CDR2 is FQNEAQ (reference sequence). The V end was cut by 5 bases, the J end by 2 bases, with 7 bases between. This CDR3 region has 12 residues. CDR3 coding DNA: TGTGCCAGCAGCACACGAACCTACGAGCAGTACTTC. Its protein product is CASSTRTYEQYF.

The table lists this clone with a count of one. The V call is TRBV18, the J call TRBJ2-1; D remains unclear. Trimming left V 5 bases short and J 0 bases short, with 11 bases between. Germline V gene lookup returns CDR1 KGHSH and CDR2 LQKENI. This CDR3 comprises 15 residues. CDR3 sequence: CASSTTHSSYNEQFF. The CDR3, as DNA: TGTGCCAGCTCAACTACTCATAGCTCCTACAATGAGCAGTTCTTC.

The chain is built from TRBV5-1 and TRBJ2-2; TRBD1 is a possible D gene (6 bases). V shed 0 bases and J shed 8 bases, with 14 bases lying between them. Germline CDR1 and CDR2: SGHRS and YFSETQ. The CDR3 totals 15 residues. The CDR3 nucleotides read TGCGCCAGCAGCTTGGATGGGGGCTCGATAGGGGAGCTGTTTTTT. It translates to CASSLDGGSIGELFF.

This clone was observed a single time. The chain recombines TRBV27 with TRBJ2-3; maybe TRBD1 (6 bases). V was trimmed by 6 bases and J by 1 base, leaving 11 bases between them. CDR3 size: 14 residues. The germline CDR1 and CDR2 sequences are MNHEY and SMNVEV (reference sequence). CDR3 protein: CASRPGHRTDTQYF. CDR3 in DNA: TGTGCCAGCAGGCCGGGACACCGCACAGATACGCAGTATTTT.

The chain joins TRBV19 to TRBJ2-7; maybe TRBD2 (5 bases). Germline loops: CDR1 LNHDA, CDR2 SQIVND (reference sequence). CDR3 length equals 13 residues. The germline V and J ends were trimmed by 3 bases and 0 bases, with 6 bases remaining between them. The CDR3: CASSIRDSYEQYF. The CDR3 nucleotides are TGTGCCAGTAGTATCCGGGACTCCTACGAGCAGTACTTC.